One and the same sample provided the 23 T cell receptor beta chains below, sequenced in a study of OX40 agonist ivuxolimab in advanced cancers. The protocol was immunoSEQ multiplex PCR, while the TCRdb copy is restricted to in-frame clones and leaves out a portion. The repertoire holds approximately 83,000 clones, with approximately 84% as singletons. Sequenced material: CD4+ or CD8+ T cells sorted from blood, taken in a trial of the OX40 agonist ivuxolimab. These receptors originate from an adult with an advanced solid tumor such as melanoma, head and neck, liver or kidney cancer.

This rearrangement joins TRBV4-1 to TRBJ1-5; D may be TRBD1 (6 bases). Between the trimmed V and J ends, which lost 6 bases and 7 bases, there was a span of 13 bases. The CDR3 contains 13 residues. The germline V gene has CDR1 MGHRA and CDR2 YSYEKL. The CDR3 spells CASSQGSGQPQHF. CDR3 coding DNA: TGCGCCAGCAGTCAGGGGAGCGGCCAGCCCCAGCATTTT.

CDR3 nucleotide sequence: TGTGCCATCAGTACAGGGGGCAGCTATGGCTACACCTTC. Amino acids: CAISTGGSYGYTF. The chain links TRBV10-3 to TRBJ1-2, with 9 bases identical to TRBD1. J was trimmed by 4 bases and V by 5 bases; bases with no gene match: 2. CDR1 is ENHRY and CDR2 is SYGVKD in the germline V gene. The CDR3 is 13 amino acids.

The CDR3 is CASSTGHKGTEAFF. The CDR3 DNA is TGTGCCAGTAGTACGGGACATAAGGGCACTGAAGCTTTCTTT. This chain links TRBV19 with TRBJ1-1; possible D gene TRBD1, 6 bases. Germline V gene data show CDR1 as LNHDA and CDR2 as SQIVND (reference sequence). V was shortened by 4 bases and J by 4 bases, with 13 bases between the two germline ends. The CDR3 has 14 residues.

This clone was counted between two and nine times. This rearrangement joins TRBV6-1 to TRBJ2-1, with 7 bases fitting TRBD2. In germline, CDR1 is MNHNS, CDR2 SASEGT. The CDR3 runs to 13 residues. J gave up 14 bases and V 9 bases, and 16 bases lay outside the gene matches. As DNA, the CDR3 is TGTGCCAGTTCGGGGGACTACCGGGACTTAGAGTTCTTC. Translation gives CASSGDYRDLEFF.

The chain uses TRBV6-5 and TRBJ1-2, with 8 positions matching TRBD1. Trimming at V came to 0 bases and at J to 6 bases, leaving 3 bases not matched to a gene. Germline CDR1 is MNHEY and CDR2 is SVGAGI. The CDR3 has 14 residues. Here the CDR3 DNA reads TGTGCCAGCAGTTACTCCCCGGACAGGGATGGCTACACCTTC. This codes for CASSYSPDRDGYTF.

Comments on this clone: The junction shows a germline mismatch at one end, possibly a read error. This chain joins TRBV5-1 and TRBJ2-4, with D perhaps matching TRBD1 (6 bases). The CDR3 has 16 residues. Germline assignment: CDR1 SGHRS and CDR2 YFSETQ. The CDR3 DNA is TGCGCCAGCAGCTATGGGACATTTAGTTCCAAAGACATTCAGTACTTC. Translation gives CASSYGTFSSKDIQYF.

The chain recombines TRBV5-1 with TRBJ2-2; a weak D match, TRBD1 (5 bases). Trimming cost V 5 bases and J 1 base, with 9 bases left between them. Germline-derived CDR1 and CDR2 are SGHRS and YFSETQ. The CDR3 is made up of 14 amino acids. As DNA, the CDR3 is TGCGCCAGCAGAGAAGGACAGAACACCGGGGAGCTGTTTTTT. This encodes CASREGQNTGELFF.

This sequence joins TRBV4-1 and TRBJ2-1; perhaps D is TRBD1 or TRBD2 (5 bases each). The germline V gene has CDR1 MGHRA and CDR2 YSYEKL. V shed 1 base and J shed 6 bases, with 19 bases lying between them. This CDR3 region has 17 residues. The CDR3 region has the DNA TGCGCCAGCAGCCAAGGCCCGGGGACCTCGCAGGGCAATGAGCAGTTCTTC. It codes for CASSQGPGTSQGNEQFF.

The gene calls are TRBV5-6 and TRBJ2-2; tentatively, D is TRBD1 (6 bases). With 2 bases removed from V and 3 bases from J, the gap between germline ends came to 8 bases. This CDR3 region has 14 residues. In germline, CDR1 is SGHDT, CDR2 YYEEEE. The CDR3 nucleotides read TGTGCCAGCAGCTTAGGACAGTACACCGGGGAGCTGTTTTTT. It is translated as CASSLGQYTGELFF.

The CDR3 coding sequence is TGTGCCAGCAGCCTACTAGTTCTCCATGAGCAGTTCTTC. Translation gives CASSLLVLHEQFF. V usage is TRBV5-6 and J usage is TRBJ2-1, with D possibly being TRBD2 (5 bases). The CDR3 totals 13 residues. V lost 4 bases and J lost 8, with 13 bases in between. Germline V gives CDR1 SGHDT, CDR2 YYEEEE.

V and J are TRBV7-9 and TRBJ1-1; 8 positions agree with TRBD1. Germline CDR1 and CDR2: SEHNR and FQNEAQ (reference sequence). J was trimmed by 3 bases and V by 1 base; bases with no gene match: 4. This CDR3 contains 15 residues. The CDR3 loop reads CASSLGQGADTEAFF. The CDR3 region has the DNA TGTGCCAGCAGCTTAGGGCAGGGGGCTGACACTGAAGCTTTCTTT. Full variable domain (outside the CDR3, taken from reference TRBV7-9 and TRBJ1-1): DTGVSQNPRHKITKRGQNVTFRCDPISEHNRLYWYRQTLGQGPEFLTYFQNEAQLEKSRLLSDRFSAERPKGSFSTLEIQRTEQGDSAMYLCASSLGQGADTEAFFGQGTRLTVV.

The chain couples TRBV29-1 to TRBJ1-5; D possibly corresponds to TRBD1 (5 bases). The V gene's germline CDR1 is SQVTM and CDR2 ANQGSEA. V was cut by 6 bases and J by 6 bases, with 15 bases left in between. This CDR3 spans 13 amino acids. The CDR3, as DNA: TGCAGCGTCTTAGGGGCCGCGGGTCAGCCCCAGCATTTT. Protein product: CSVLGAAGQPQHF.

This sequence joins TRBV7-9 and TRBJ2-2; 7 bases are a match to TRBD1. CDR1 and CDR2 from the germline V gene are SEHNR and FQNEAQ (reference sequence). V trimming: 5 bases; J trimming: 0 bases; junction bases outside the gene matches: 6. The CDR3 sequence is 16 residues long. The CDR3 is CASSLTGDTNTGELFF. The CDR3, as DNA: TGTGCCAGCAGCCTTACAGGGGACACGAACACCGGGGAGCTGTTTTTT.

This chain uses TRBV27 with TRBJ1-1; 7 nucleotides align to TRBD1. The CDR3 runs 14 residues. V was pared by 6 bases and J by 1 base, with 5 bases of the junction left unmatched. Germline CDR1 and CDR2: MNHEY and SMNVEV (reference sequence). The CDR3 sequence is CASRLNRGNTEAFF. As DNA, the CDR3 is TGTGCCAGCAGACTAAACAGGGGGAACACTGAAGCTTTCTTT.

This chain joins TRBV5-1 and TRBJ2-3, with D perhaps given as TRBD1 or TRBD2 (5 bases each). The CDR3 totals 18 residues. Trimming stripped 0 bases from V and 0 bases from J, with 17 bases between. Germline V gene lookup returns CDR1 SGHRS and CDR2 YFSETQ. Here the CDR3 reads CASSLGQLSGTSTDTQYF. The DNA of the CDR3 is TGCGCCAGCAGCTTGGGACAGTTAAGCGGCACTAGCACAGATACGCAGTATTTT.

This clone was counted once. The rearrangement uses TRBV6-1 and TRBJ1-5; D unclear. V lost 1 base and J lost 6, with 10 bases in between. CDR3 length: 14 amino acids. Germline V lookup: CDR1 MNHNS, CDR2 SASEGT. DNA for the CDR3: TGTGCCAGCAGTGAAGGGAAAGAAGGTCAGCCCCAGCATTTT. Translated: CASSEGKEGQPQHF.

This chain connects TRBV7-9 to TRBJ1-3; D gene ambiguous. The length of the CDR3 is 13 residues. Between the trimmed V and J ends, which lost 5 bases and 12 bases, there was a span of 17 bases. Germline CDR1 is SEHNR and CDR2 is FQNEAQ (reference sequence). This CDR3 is CASSHGRVLDIYF. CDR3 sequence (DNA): TGTGCCAGCAGCCACGGACGGGTCCTCGACATATATTTT.

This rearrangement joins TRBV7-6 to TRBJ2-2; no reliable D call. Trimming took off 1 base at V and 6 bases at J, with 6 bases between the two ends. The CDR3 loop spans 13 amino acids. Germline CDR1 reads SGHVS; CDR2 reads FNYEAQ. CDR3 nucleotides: TGTGCCAGCAGCTTAGATATTGCCGGGGAGCTGTTTTTT. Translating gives CASSLDIAGELFF.

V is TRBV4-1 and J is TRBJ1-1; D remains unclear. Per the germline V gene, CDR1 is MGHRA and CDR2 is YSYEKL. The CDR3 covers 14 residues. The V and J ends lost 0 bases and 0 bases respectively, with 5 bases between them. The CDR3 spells CASSQEGMNTEAFF. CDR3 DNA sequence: TGCGCCAGCAGCCAAGAAGGAATGAACACTGAAGCTTTCTTT.

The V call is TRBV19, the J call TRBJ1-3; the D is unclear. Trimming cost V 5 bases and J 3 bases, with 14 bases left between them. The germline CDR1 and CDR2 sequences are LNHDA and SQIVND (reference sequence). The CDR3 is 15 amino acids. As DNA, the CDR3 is TGTGCCAGTAGTCCCTCCGAGGGTGGTGGAAACACCATATATTTT. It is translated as CASSPSEGGGNTIYF.

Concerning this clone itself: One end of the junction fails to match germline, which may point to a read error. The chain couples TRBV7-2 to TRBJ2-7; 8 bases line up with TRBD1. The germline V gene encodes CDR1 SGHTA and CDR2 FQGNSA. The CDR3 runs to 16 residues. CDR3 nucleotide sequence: TGCGCCAGCAGCCACGAGATGGGGACAGGTGGGTACGAGCAGTACTTC. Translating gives CASSHEMGTGGYEQYF.

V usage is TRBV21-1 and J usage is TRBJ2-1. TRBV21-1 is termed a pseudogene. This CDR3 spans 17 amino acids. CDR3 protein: CAGERLGQNPSYNEQFF. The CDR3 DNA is TGTGCCGGGGAAAGACTAGGACAGAATCCATCCTACAATGAGCAGTTCTTC.

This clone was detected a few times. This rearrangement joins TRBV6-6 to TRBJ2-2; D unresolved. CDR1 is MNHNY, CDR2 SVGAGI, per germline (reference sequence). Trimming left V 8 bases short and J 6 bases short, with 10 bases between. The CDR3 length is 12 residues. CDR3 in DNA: TGTGCCAGCGGGCCCTACGCCGGGGAGCTGTTTTTT. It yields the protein CASGPYAGELFF.